A selection of T cell receptor beta chains follows, all from one sample in a study of human T cells and chemical hapten exposure. TCRdb independently ran MiXCR on the RACE reads; one entry per CDR3 protein. The sample records around 330,000 distinct CDR3 sequences, around 5.5% being singletons. The sequencing here drew on whole blood, taken in connection with sensitization to the hapten diphenylcyclopropenone (DPC). The receptors stem from a woman between 18 and 29 years old with alopecia areata. Some clones in this sample may be carry-over from other donors' samples. Each CDR3 is given with its conserved first and last residue.

cdr3_aa	j_call	v_call
CASSYAPDGANVLTF	TRBJ2-6	TRBV6-6
CASSLTGTSGATDTQYF	TRBJ2-3	TRBV4-1
CASSFTVANEQFF	TRBJ2-1	TRBV7-9
CASSPVNTGELFF	TRBJ2-2	TRBV27
CASSTGTGEQYF	TRBJ2-7	TRBV9
CASSPNAHQSQHF	TRBJ1-5	TRBV12-3/TRBV12-4
CASSQGPGGRNNEQFF	TRBJ2-1	TRBV14
CASTFQQGPETQYF	TRBJ2-5	TRBV7-9
CASSLGDYSGNTIYF	TRBJ1-3	TRBV13
CASSFTRGPTDTQYF	TRBJ2-3	TRBV7-9
CASSWTGTPNTGELFF	TRBJ2-2	TRBV5-1
CASSGLAGYRGEEGYTF	TRBJ1-2	TRBV4-2
CASTPAAGDGGYTF	TRBJ1-2	TRBV2
CASSFGWTGSPNTEAFF	TRBJ1-1	TRBV12-3/TRBV12-4
CASSQGLAGGTVSKETQYF	TRBJ2-5	TRBV3-1
CASREHLNTGELFF	TRBJ2-2	TRBV5-1
CASTGTNWGELFF	TRBJ2-2	TRBV6-6
CASSSRPGRTSGANVLTF	TRBJ2-6	TRBV7-8
CASSLPGTSGGTSSYNEQFF	TRBJ2-1	TRBV7-6
CASSYTGQPQHF	TRBJ1-5	TRBV27
CASSSIQKYYGYTF	TRBJ1-2	TRBV6-6
CASSLQREAGNTIYF	TRBJ1-3	TRBV5-5
CASSPENGGNTIYF	TRBJ1-3	TRBV18
CASSYSFGMQPQHF	TRBJ1-5	TRBV6-5
CASSPAAGGDTGELFF	TRBJ2-2	TRBV7-2
CASSFRYHNSPLHF	TRBJ1-6	TRBV6-5
CAGGLDTGELFF	TRBJ2-2	TRBV2
CSVESGTSGYTF	TRBJ1-2	TRBV29-1
CASTRTGYREAFF	TRBJ1-1	TRBV12-3/TRBV12-4
CASSPTGNFVVAEAFF	TRBJ1-1	TRBV5-1
CASSADRNTEAFF	TRBJ1-1	TRBV18